The T cell receptor (beta chain) under discussion was sequenced for a study of blood T cells in healthy people across ages. Together with a sample-barcoded 5' primer, a J-beta primer mix was included in a second PCR lasting about 7 to 11 cycles. One entry per CDR3 protein results from TCRdb running MiXCR on the 5' RACE reads. The sample comprises about 1,000,000 distinct CDR3 sequences, 35% to 55% of which are singletons, and about 20% rests with the top ten. No fewer than 6 micrograms of total RNA were isolated from every sample. This CDR3 has 15 amino acids. V lost 4 bases, J lost 8 bases, and 7 bases stayed unmatched. The germline CDR1 and CDR2 sequences are SGHTA and FQGNSA.

This rearrangement joins TRBV7-2 to TRBJ2-1, with 11 bases lining up with TRBD2. Source material: blood. This TCR derives from a woman aged 55-70 years in good health. The CDR3 coding sequence is TGTGCCAGCAGCTCGGTAGCGGGAGGGGTCGATGAGCAGTTCTTC. Protein sequence: CASSSVAGGVDEQFF.